Presented here are 22 T cell receptor beta chains from one specimen sequenced in a study of cytomegalovirus exposure and HLA in healthy donors. The PCR had 60 Vbeta and 13 Jbeta primers. Here immunoSEQ multiplex PCR was the method, and the copy in TCRdb shows in-frame clones only, minus some. The sample's table shows some 130,000 clones. The sample consisted of PBMCs. The receptors were gathered from a woman in her 40s in good health and CMV-seronegative.

The gene calls are TRBV18 and TRBJ1-6; the D gene is possibly TRBD1 (6 bases). Germline loops: CDR1 KGHSH, CDR2 LQKENI. The CDR3 covers 15 residues. The V gene lost 3 bases and the J gene lost 10 bases, with 16 bases spanning the gap. The chain's CDR3 is CASSPEGGFGSPLHF. The CDR3 DNA reads as TGTGCCAGCTCACCCGAGGGGGGGTTTGGCTCACCCCTCCACTTT.

V and J are TRBV7-3 and TRBJ1-1; no reliable D call. This CDR3 region has 14 residues. V was trimmed by 0 bases and J by 9 bases, leaving 14 bases between them. CDR1 and CDR2 from the germline V gene are SGHTA and FQGTGA. CDR3 region: CASSLTRLAPKAFF. CDR3 bases: TGTGCCAGCAGCTTAACTCGACTGGCACCCAAAGCTTTCTTT. The full variable domain, completed using reference TRBV7-3 and TRBJ1-1, is GAGVSQTPSNKVTEKGKYVELRCDPISGHTALYWYRQSLGQGPEFLIYFQGTGAADDSGLPNDRFFAVRPEGSVSTLKIQRTERGDSAVYLCASSLTRLAPKAFFGQGTRLTVV.

This chain uses TRBV29-1 with TRBJ1-5, with D hard to call. Germline lookup yields CDR1 SQVTM and CDR2 ANQGSEA. The CDR3 spans 13 residues. Trimming removed 4 bases from V and 1 base from J, with 8 bases in between. The CDR3 DNA reads as TGCAGCGTTGGGCAGGAAAGCAATCAGCCCCAGCATTTT. Protein: CSVGQESNQPQHF.

This sequence joins TRBV28 and TRBJ1-2; 8 nucleotides line up with TRBD1. Germline values: CDR1 MDHEN, CDR2 SYDVKM. This CDR3 has 14 residues. J lost 3 bases, V lost 6 bases, and 6 bases had no gene match. The CDR3 DNA reads as TGTGCCAGCAGGTGGACAGGGAACGACTATGGCTACACCTTC. Translation gives CASRWTGNDYGYTF.

The genes are TRBV6-1 and TRBJ1-1; TRBD1 aligns across 8 bases. This CDR3 is built from 14 residues. Losses at the gene ends were 5 bases for V and 3 bases for J; bases not matched to a gene: 5. Germline CDR1 reads MNHNS; CDR2 reads SASEGT. CDR3 in amino acids: CASSIGQGDTEAFF. CDR3 sequence (DNA): TGTGCCAGCAGTATAGGACAGGGAGACACTGAAGCTTTCTTT.

This rearrangement joins TRBV7-9 to TRBJ2-1, with 7 bases identical to TRBD2. V trimming: 5 bases; J trimming: 2 bases; junction bases outside the gene matches: 6. The CDR3 loop spans 15 amino acids. Germline assignment: CDR1 SEHNR and CDR2 FQNEAQ (reference sequence). This chain's CDR3 is CASSGSAGTYNEQFF. DNA of the CDR3: TGTGCCAGCAGCGGCTCAGCGGGGACCTACAATGAGCAGTTCTTC.

This CDR3 is CASSLVPGGEAFF. Written as DNA, the CDR3 is TGTGCCAGCAGCTTAGTCCCCGGGGGTGAAGCTTTCTTT. The chain is built from TRBV7-9 and TRBJ1-1, with D maybe TRBD1 (5 bases). This CDR3 contains 13 residues. Trimming left V 1 base short and J 7 bases short, with 10 bases between. Germline CDR1 SEHNR, CDR2 FQNEAQ (reference sequence).

CDR3 protein: CASSLERAPPGQKYEQYF. The CDR3 DNA follows: TGTGCCAGCAGCTTAGAACGAGCTCCCCCGGGACAGAAATACGAGCAGTACTTC. The V call is TRBV7-2, the J call TRBJ2-7; the match to TRBD1 covers 7 bases. Germline values: CDR1 SGHTA, CDR2 FQGNSA. The CDR3 runs 18 residues. The V gene end was trimmed by 1 base and the J gene end by 4 bases; junction bases not matched to a gene: 16.

The rearrangement links TRBV10-3 to TRBJ1-2; 7 positions match TRBD1. The CDR3 covers 14 residues. V trimming: 7 bases; J trimming: 3 bases; junction bases outside the gene matches: 8. The V gene's germline CDR1 is ENHRY and CDR2 SYGVKD. CDR3 DNA: TGTGCCATCACCCCGAGACAGGGAGACTATGGCTACACCTTC. Amino acid sequence: CAITPRQGDYGYTF.

This chain connects TRBV7-9 to TRBJ2-3, with unresolved D. The CDR3 is 10 residues long. CDR1 is SEHNR and CDR2 is FQNEAQ in the germline V gene (reference sequence). V was clipped by 10 bases and J by 1 base, with 3 bases between them. The CDR3 region has the DNA TGTGCCACTCGCACAGATACGCAGTATTTT. As protein: CATRTDTQYF. Supplemented by reference TRBV7-9 and TRBJ2-3, the full variable domain reads DTGVSQNPRHKITKRGQNVTFRCDPISEHNRLYWYRQTLGQGPEFLTYFQNEAQLEKSRLLSDRFSAERPKGSFSTLEIQRTEQGDSAMYLCATRTDTQYFGPGTRLTVL.

V and J are TRBV27 and TRBJ2-2; possibly TRBD1 for D (6 bases). Trimming took off 6 bases at V and 2 bases at J, with 7 bases between the two ends. The CDR3 sequence is 13 residues long. The germline CDR1 and CDR2 sequences are MNHEY and SMNVEV (reference sequence). The CDR3 bases are TGTGCCAGCAGGGACAGCAACACCGGGGAGCTGTTTTTT. Its protein is CASRDSNTGELFF.

The chain couples TRBV27 to TRBJ2-2; D is perhaps TRBD1 (6 bases). Germline V gene sequence: CDR1 MNHEY, CDR2 SMNVEV (reference sequence). The V gene lost 6 bases and the J gene lost 2 bases, with 13 bases spanning the gap. The CDR3 has 15 residues. The CDR3 nucleotides read TGTGCCAGCAGCCTCAGGGGTTTAAACACCGGGGAGCTGTTTTTT. Its protein product is CASSLRGLNTGELFF.

The V call is TRBV28, the J call TRBJ1-1; D gene ambiguous. V was trimmed by 2 bases and J by 5 bases, leaving 15 bases between them. Germline lookup yields CDR1 MDHEN and CDR2 SYDVKM. The CDR3 spans 15 residues. CDR3 sequence reads: CASSLGGRPGTEAFF. As DNA, the CDR3 is TGTGCCAGCAGTTTAGGTGGCAGGCCGGGGACTGAAGCTTTCTTT.

The CDR3 region is CASSQDTANTGELFF. In DNA form, the CDR3 reads TGCGCCAGCAGCCAAGACACCGCGAACACCGGGGAGCTGTTTTTT. This chain uses TRBV5-1 with TRBJ2-2; D not certain. Germline V gene data show CDR1 as SGHRS and CDR2 as YFSETQ. The V end lost 4 bases, the J end lost 0 bases, and 10 bases lay between the germline ends. This CDR3 is 15 amino acids long.

The chain has TRBV11-2 and TRBJ1-6; TRBD1 might be the D (5 bases). Germline values: CDR1 SGHAT, CDR2 FQNNGV. The germline V and J ends were trimmed by 8 bases and 0 bases, with 11 bases remaining between them. The CDR3 sequence is 15 residues long. The CDR3, as DNA: TGTGCCAGCGAAGACAGTATCTCCTATAATTCACCCCTCCACTTT. Translation: CASEDSISYNSPLHF.

The chain joins TRBV12-5 to TRBJ1-2, with D unresolved. The CDR3 covers 14 residues. CDR1 LGHNT and CDR2 FRNRAP come from the germline V gene. V lost 1 base to trimming and J lost 8 bases, with 14 bases between them. The CDR3 nucleotides read TGTGCTAGTGGTTTGGCTAGCGGCCCGGGGGGCTACACCTTC. Its translation is CASGLASGPGGYTF.

The chain has TRBV28 and TRBJ1-5; a possible D gene is TRBD1 (6 bases). Germline loops: CDR1 MDHEN, CDR2 SYDVKM. Trimming took off 1 base at V and 4 bases at J, with 11 bases between the two ends. The CDR3 consists of 15 residues. For the CDR3, the DNA is TGTGCCAGCAGTTTATTTCGGACAGCAAATCAGCCCCAGCATTTT. It is translated as CASSLFRTANQPQHF.

V is TRBV25-1 and J is TRBJ1-2; D gene ambiguous. From germline, CDR1 is MGHDK and CDR2 SYGVNS. Trimming stripped 11 bases from V and 8 bases from J, with 15 bases between. The CDR3 length is 11 residues. In nucleotides, the CDR3 is TGTGCCTCTCTATGGGGAGGCGGCTACACCTTC. Encoded protein: CASLWGGGYTF.

The CDR3 protein is CASSYLGSSYNSPLHF. As DNA, the CDR3 is TGTGCCAGCAGTTACTTGGGGAGCTCCTATAATTCACCCCTCCACTTT. This chain connects TRBV6-5 to TRBJ1-6; D is undetermined. V was trimmed by 1 base and J by 0 bases, leaving 7 bases between them. There are 16 residues in the CDR3. Germline V gives CDR1 MNHEY, CDR2 SVGAGI.

The CDR3 loop is CASRALNQPQHF. The DNA for the CDR3 is TGTGCCAGCAGAGCCCTCAATCAGCCCCAGCATTTT. J is TRBJ1-5 and V is TRBV28; D is undetermined. This CDR3 is built from 12 residues. Trimming took 6 bases from V and 3 from J, leaving 6 bases between them. CDR1 MDHEN and CDR2 SYDVKM come from the germline V gene.

This chain joins TRBV6-1 and TRBJ2-5; weak D call: TRBD2 (6 bases). The CDR3 length is 13 residues. Germline V lookup: CDR1 MNHNS, CDR2 SASEGT. The germline V and J ends were trimmed by 4 bases and 5 bases, with 11 bases remaining between them. Here the CDR3 DNA reads TGTGCCAGCAGTGTCTGGAGGGAGGAGACCCAGTACTTC. It yields the protein CASSVWREETQYF.

The CDR3 loop reads CAMRSSYNSPLHF. The CDR3 DNA sequence: TGTGCCATGCGGAGCTCCTATAATTCACCCCTCCACTTT. This sequence joins TRBV5-8 and TRBJ1-6; D gene ambiguous. V lost 9 bases and J lost 0, with 7 bases in between. Germline V gene data show CDR1 as SGHTS and CDR2 as YDEGEE. CDR3 length: 13 residues.